These T cell receptor beta chains were read from a single sample in a study of shared clonotypes between healthy human individuals. TCRdb keeps only in-frame clones here, not all; method: immunoSEQ multiplex PCR. The sample lists about a million clones; 70% to 85% were seen once. What was sequenced was memory CD4+ T cells from PBMCs. The receptor set was obtained from a man younger than 30 in good health. Some clones in this sample may be carry-over from other donors' samples. Both conserved end residues are part of each CDR3. The D gene is left open where the match is weak. Clone size, where shown, is once, few, many, or a class for clones that have expanded.

v_gene	len	d_gene	j_gene	abundance	CDR3nt	CDR3aa
TRBV2	14	TRBD2	TRBJ2-7	NA	TGTGCCAGCATATTGGAGCGGGGTTCCTACGAGCAGTACTTC	CASILERGSYEQYF
TRBV7-9	11	NA	TRBJ2-7	NA	TGTGCCAGCAGCTCCTCGTCCGAGCAGTACTTC	CASSSSSEQYF
TRBV6-5	15	NA	TRBJ2-2	NA	TGTGCCAGCAGCAAGGGGTTCATGAACACCGGGGAGCTGTTTTTT	CASSKGFMNTGELFF
TRBV11-2	14	TRBD1	TRBJ2-5	NA	TGTGCCAGCAGTGGGGACAGGGGGCTTGAAACCCAGTACTTC	CASSGDRGLETQYF
TRBV27	15	NA	TRBJ1-2	few	TGTGCCAGCAGTTTATCGATGGACAGAAGATATGGCTACACCTTC	CASSLSMDRRYGYTF
TRBV6-5	16	NA	TRBJ2-1	once	TGTGCCAGCAGTTCCCGGATGTCATCGTCCTACAATGAGCAGTTCTTC	CASSSRMSSSYNEQFF
TRBV25-1	17	TRBD1	TRBJ2-7	NA	TGTGCCAGCAGTGAAAGGAACAGGGGACCTGATAGCTACGAGCAGTACTTC	CASSERNRGPDSYEQYF
TRBV5-4	15	NA	TRBJ2-7	once	TGTGCCAGCAGCCCCGGGGGGCACGGCCCCCACGAGCAGTACTTC	CASSPGGHGPHEQYF
TRBV4-3	16	NA	TRBJ2-5	NA	TGCGCCAGCAGCCAAGATCAAATGGGGGGTCAAGAGACCCAGTACTTC	CASSQDQMGGQETQYF
TRBV28	14	NA	TRBJ1-4	NA	TGTGCCAGCAGATTCCCCGGGACAAGGGTTAAACTGTTTTTT	CASRFPGTRVKLFF
TRBV19	18	TRBD1	TRBJ1-4	NA	TGTGCCAGTAGTATTATCCGGGACAGGGGGCCGACTAATGAAAAACTGTTTTTT	CASSIIRDRGPTNEKLFF
TRBV28	14	NA	TRBJ1-4	NA	TGTGCCAGCAGTTTGAGCCAGCTTAATGAAAAACTGTTTTTT	CASSLSQLNEKLFF
TRBV19	14	TRBD1	TRBJ2-5	NA	TGTGCCAGTAGTTCCGGGACAGGGATAGGGACCCAGTACTTC	CASSSGTGIGTQYF
TRBV30	13	NA	TRBJ1-1	few	TGTGCCTGGAGTCGAACAACAGGCACTGAAGCTTTCTTT	CAWSRTTGTEAFF
TRBV19	15	NA	TRBJ1-1	few	TGTGCCAGTAGTATTTCCAGGGGATTCTTGGCTGAAGCTTTCTTT	CASSISRGFLAEAFF
TRBV19	14	NA	TRBJ1-5	NA	TGTGCCAGTAGTATGAGGCACCACGGGAGTCCCCAGCATTTT	CASSMRHHGSPQHF
TRBV5-1	16	TRBD2	TRBJ2-7	NA	TGCGCCAGCAGTAGGTCTGTTGCGGGAGACTCCTACGAGCAGTACTTC	CASSRSVAGDSYEQYF
TRBV4-1	12	NA	TRBJ2-5	many	TGCGCCAGCAGCCAACCCCAAGAGACCCAGTACTTC	CASSQPQETQYF
TRBV10-3	15	NA	TRBJ1-2	NA	TGTGCCATCAGTGTATCGGGACCCCCTGCGGGTGGCTACACCTTC	CAISVSGPPAGGYTF
TRBV5-1	15	NA	TRBJ2-1	NA	TGCGCCAGCAGCTTCCGGCGCACCTCCTACAATGAGCAGTTCTTC	CASSFRRTSYNEQFF
TRBV19	13	NA	TRBJ2-4	NA	TGTGCCAGTAGGCTGCTAGCCAAAAACATTCAGTACTTC	CASRLLAKNIQYF
TRBV4-1	15	TRBD2	TRBJ2-1	NA	TGCGCCAGCAGCCAAGTAGCGGGATCTTTTAATGAGCAGTTCTTC	CASSQVAGSFNEQFF
TRBV7-7	17	TRBD2	TRBJ2-1	NA	TGTGCCAGCAGCCCCACAAGGAGCCTTGCGGGAGTCAATGAGCAGTTCTTC	CASSPTRSLAGVNEQFF